A single sample gave rise to the 5 T cell receptor beta chains below, sequenced in a study of blood T cell repertoires in COVID-19 (dated by TCRdb to 2018 to 2021). Library construction relied on the immunoSEQ multiplex PCR assay. TCRdb carries this immuneACCESS record with in-frame sequences only. Its versions omit some clonotypes, under half of them owing to an unresolved V gene in the studies checked, with the rest unexplained. Within this sample are about 83,000 clones, with approximately 86% of them counted one time only. The ten largest clonotypes hold roughly 3.1% of the sample. The source material was peripheral blood. The receptors derive from a woman aged 50 to 60 with active or convalescent COVID-19.

The gene calls are TRBV11-2 and TRBJ1-5; the D gene is possibly TRBD1 (6 bases). The CDR3 length is 16 residues. Trimming shortened V by 4 bases and J by 4 bases, and 17 bases separated the two germline ends. The V gene's germline CDR1 is SGHAT and CDR2 FQNNGV. Written as DNA, the CDR3 is TGTGCCAGCAGCTCCGGCGTAGGGGGAGCAAATCAGCCCCAGCATTTT. This codes for CASSSGVGGANQPQHF. The full variable domain, its missing parts supplied by reference TRBV11-2 and TRBJ1-5, is EAGVAQSPRYKIIEKRQSVAFWCNPISGHATLYWYQQILGQGPKLLIQFQNNGVVDDSQLPKDRFSAERLKGVDSTLKIQPAKLEDSAVYLCASSSGVGGANQPQHFGDGTRLSIL.

This sequence joins TRBV10-1 and TRBJ2-3; perhaps TRBD2 as D (5 bases). The CDR3 spans 14 residues. Germline-derived CDR1 and CDR2 are WNHNN and SYGVQD (reference sequence). V lost 5 bases to trimming and J lost 5 bases, with 14 bases between them. DNA of the CDR3: TGCGCCAGCAGTCGGGGAGTTATGGAAGATACGCAGTATTTT. This encodes CASSRGVMEDTQYF.

The chain joins TRBV7-6 to TRBJ2-1; the match to TRBD2 covers 8 bases. Per germline, CDR1 SGHVS and CDR2 FNYEAQ. The junction had 13 bases not matched to a gene; V was cut back by 5 bases and J by 10 bases. This CDR3 has 15 amino acids. CDR3 in amino acids: CASSKTGTSLGEQFF. CDR3 in DNA: TGTGCCAGCAGCAAAACCGGGACTAGTCTCGGGGAGCAGTTCTTC.

The table lists this clone with a few counts. The chain combines TRBV4-1 with TRBJ1-1; D uncertain. The ends were cut back, 6 bases at V and 3 bases at J, with 17 bases in the middle. Germline V lookup: CDR1 MGHRA, CDR2 YSYEKL. This CDR3 region has 15 residues. CDR3 sequence reads: CASRPSRVVYTEAFF. CDR3 nucleotide sequence: TGCGCCAGCAGGCCTTCGAGGGTGGTGTACACTGAAGCTTTCTTT.

The chain couples TRBV7-3 to TRBJ2-1, with TRBD2 identical over 14 bases. This CDR3 spans 15 amino acids. After removal of 5 bases from V and 6 bases from J, the junction contained 3 bases not matched to a gene. Looked up from germline, CDR1 is SGHTA and CDR2 is FQGTGA. The CDR3 region is CASSQTSGGANEQFF. In DNA, the CDR3 is TGTGCCAGCAGCCAGACTAGCGGGGGGGCCAATGAGCAGTTCTTC.